The entry that follows covers one TCR beta chain sequence. Its antigen is unidentified. Each CDR3 protein is one row after TCRdb ran MiXCR on the 5' RACE reads. The sample lists about 7,200 distinct CDR3 sequences; approximately 40% were seen once. Study-wide results and limits: The TCR gene usage of tumor memory CD4+ T cells clustered together with blood and lymph node memory CD4+ cells and with lymph node naive CD4+ cells.

V gave up 5 bases and J gave up 0 bases, with 13 bases separating them. The CDR3 has 16 amino acids. In germline, CDR1 is MNHEY, CDR2 SVGAGI. The chain employs TRBV6-5 and TRBJ2-2, with D maybe TRBD1 (6 bases). The sample comprised memory CD4+ T cells sorted from blood. Subset of the sample: memory CD4+ T cells, CD4+CD45RO+CD25-. This clonotype was sampled from a female donor with breast cancer. The CDR3 reads CASSRSGTTNTGELFF. The CDR3 region has the DNA TGTGCCAGCAGTCGATCCGGGACAACGAACACCGGGGAGCTGTTTTTT.